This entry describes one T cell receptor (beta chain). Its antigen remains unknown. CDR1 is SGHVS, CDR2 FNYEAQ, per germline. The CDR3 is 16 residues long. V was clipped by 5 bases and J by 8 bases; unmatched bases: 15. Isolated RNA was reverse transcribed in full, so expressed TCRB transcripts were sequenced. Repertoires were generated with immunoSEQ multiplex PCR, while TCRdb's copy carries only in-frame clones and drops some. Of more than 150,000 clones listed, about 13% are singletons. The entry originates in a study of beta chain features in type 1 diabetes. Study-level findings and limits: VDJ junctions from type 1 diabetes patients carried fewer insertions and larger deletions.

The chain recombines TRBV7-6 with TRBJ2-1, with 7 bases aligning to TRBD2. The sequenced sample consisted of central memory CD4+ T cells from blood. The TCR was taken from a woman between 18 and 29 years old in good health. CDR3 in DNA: TGTGCCAGCAGCCTAGAAGGACTAGTTGTTAACGATGAGCAGTTCTTC. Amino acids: CASSLEGLVVNDEQFF.